Listed here are 24 T cell receptor beta chains from one sample, sequenced in a study of vaccination and CD4 T cells after COVID-19. These receptors' antigens are unknown. Sequenced with the Oncomine TCR Beta short-read assay was DNA taken from cultured CD4+ T cells. TCRdb reprocessed the PCR reads via MiXCR and lists one record per CDR3 protein. The table records 11,000 to 15,000 distinct CDR3 sequences, 25% to 30% of them present only once. The treatment denotes: approximately nine-day PBMC culture with coronavirus spike peptide pools or control peptides (ViraFEST assay). What was sequenced was cultured CD4+ T cells from blood. These receptors originate from a human donor with COVID-19.

This clonotype has only one observation. V gene TRBV9 combines with J gene TRBJ2-4; 11 bases fit TRBD2. The germline V gene has CDR1 SGDLS and CDR2 YYNGEE. J lost 5 bases, V lost 4 bases, and 2 bases had no gene match. The CDR3 is 14 amino acids. The CDR3: CASSPLAGENIQYF. The CDR3 region has the DNA TGTGCCAGCAGCCCACTAGCGGGGGAAAACATTCAGTACTTC.

This chain joins TRBV6-5 and TRBJ2-7; a possible D gene is TRBD2 (5 bases). The CDR3 totals 14 residues. Looked up from germline, CDR1 is MNHEY and CDR2 is SVGAGI. Trimming shortened V by 3 bases and J by 1 base, and 10 bases separated the two germline ends. The CDR3 spells CASSYRGGSYEQYF. The CDR3 DNA is TGTGCCAGCAGTTATCGGGGTGGTTCCTACGAGCAGTACTTC.

The chain joins TRBV5-1 to TRBJ2-3, with a tentative D call TRBD1 (6 bases). The CDR3 contains 14 residues. Germline V gene sequence: CDR1 SGHRS, CDR2 YFSETQ. Trimming shortened V by 3 bases and J by 2 bases, and 10 bases separated the two germline ends. For the CDR3, the DNA is TGCGCCAGCAGCTACCGGGACAACACAGATACGCAGTATTTT. Translation gives CASSYRDNTDTQYF.

This clonotype occurred a few times. This chain connects TRBV10-2 to TRBJ2-7; 9 nucleotides line up with TRBD1. After removal of 5 bases from V and 5 bases from J, the junction contained 10 bases not matched to a gene. CDR3 length: 15 residues. The germline CDR1 and CDR2 sequences are WSHSY and SAAADI. The CDR3 sequence: CASSSPGQGRNEQYF. CDR3 DNA sequence: TGCGCCAGCAGTTCTCCGGGACAGGGAAGGAACGAGCAGTACTTC.

The genes are TRBV7-2 and TRBJ1-2; possibly TRBD1 for D (5 bases). Germline loops: CDR1 SGHTA, CDR2 FQGNSA. The CDR3 has 14 residues. V was cut by 5 bases and J by 2 bases, with 12 bases left in between. In DNA, the CDR3 is TGTGCCAGCAGCCTACTGTGGGGGAACTATGGCTACACCTTC. Translated: CASSLLWGNYGYTF.

This clonotype was observed a single time. Here the CDR3 reads CSAYKGVVTTSSYEQYF. Written as DNA, the CDR3 is TGCAGTGCCTATAAAGGGGTGGTAACCACCAGCTCCTACGAGCAGTACTTC. The genes are TRBV20-1 and TRBJ2-7; D is perhaps TRBD1 (5 bases). CDR3 length: 17 residues. Germline CDR1 and CDR2: DFQATT and SNEGSKA (reference sequence). The V gene lost 6 bases and the J gene lost 0 bases, with 24 bases spanning the gap.

The chain employs TRBV7-8 and TRBJ1-1; tentative D call: TRBD1 (6 bases). The V gene lost 5 bases and the J gene lost 1 base, with 14 bases spanning the gap. CDR3 length: 15 residues. CDR1 SGHVS and CDR2 FQNEAQ come from the germline V gene. The CDR3 bases are TGTGCCAGCAGCATCCAGGGGCGGAAGAACACTGAAGCTTTCTTT. The encoded protein is CASSIQGRKNTEAFF.

This clonotype showed up just a few times. The chain employs TRBV25-1 and TRBJ2-5, with 10 bases lining up with TRBD2. Germline CDR1 and CDR2: MGHDK and SYGVNS. The junction had 8 bases not matched to a gene; V was cut back by 5 bases and J by 5 bases. This CDR3 region has 15 residues. The CDR3 DNA reads as TGTGCCAGCAGTTATCAGCGGGGGGGCCAGGAGACCCAGTACTTC. It yields the protein CASSYQRGGQETQYF.

J is TRBJ1-3 and V is TRBV10-1; no clear D. The CDR3 length is 15 residues. The germline gives CDR1 WNHNN, CDR2 SYGVQD (reference sequence). The V end lost 6 bases, the J end lost 4 bases, and 16 bases lay between the germline ends. In DNA form, the CDR3 reads TGCGCCAGCAGCCGGAGGACGGGAGCAGGAAACACCATATATTTT. Protein product: CASSRRTGAGNTIYF.

In this sample, this clonotype turned up a few times. The chain has TRBV6-5 and TRBJ2-2; perhaps D is TRBD1 or TRBD2 (5 bases each). Germline loops: CDR1 MNHEY, CDR2 SVGAGI. V lost 0 bases to trimming and J lost 9 bases, with 8 bases between them. There are 13 residues in the CDR3. This CDR3 reads CASSYSGERELFF. DNA of the CDR3: TGTGCCAGCAGTTACTCAGGGGAGAGGGAGCTGTTTTTT.

The chain recombines TRBV6-5 with TRBJ1-6; tentative D call: TRBD1 (6 bases). Germline CDR1 is MNHEY and CDR2 is SVGAGI. CDR3 length: 16 amino acids. V lost 2 bases to trimming and J lost 5 bases, with 13 bases between them. CDR3 sequence: CASSYTPQGHNSPLHF. DNA for the CDR3: TGTGCCAGCAGTTACACCCCACAGGGCCATAATTCACCCCTCCACTTT.

This clonotype has a single count. CDR3 DNA: TGTGCCACCAGTGAAGGGGCCGTCGAGACCCAGTACTTC. Translating gives CATSEGAVETQYF. The chain uses TRBV24-1 and TRBJ2-5; a possible D gene is TRBD1 (5 bases). Trimming shortened V by 4 bases and J by 5 bases, and 10 bases separated the two germline ends. The CDR3 loop spans 13 amino acids. CDR1 and CDR2 (germline): KGHDR, SFDVKD.

The table lists this clonotype with a few counts. The chain couples TRBV6-1 to TRBJ2-2; D not certain. Germline-derived CDR1 and CDR2 are MNHNS and SASEGT. This CDR3 is 12 amino acids long. V was clipped by 5 bases and J by 5 bases, with 6 bases between them. The CDR3 bases are TGTGCCAGCAGTCCTACGACCGGGGAGCTGTTTTTT. This codes for CASSPTTGELFF.

This sequence joins TRBV4-2 and TRBJ1-2; D is unresolved. Looked up from germline, CDR1 is LGHNA and CDR2 is YNFKEQ. The length of the CDR3 is 15 residues. V was cut by 0 bases and J by 2 bases, with 10 bases left in between. The CDR3 nucleotides are TGTGCCAGCAGCCAAGAGAGGCACGGAAACTATGGCTACACCTTC. Its translation is CASSQERHGNYGYTF.

This chain links TRBV2 with TRBJ2-3; the match to TRBD1 covers 7 bases. The CDR3 spans 14 residues. Germline-derived CDR1 and CDR2 are SNHLY and FYNNEI. The ends lost 8 bases at V and 3 bases at J; junction bases unmatched: 8. CDR3 bases: TGTGCCAGCGGGAAGACAGGGTGGACAGATACGCAGTATTTT. As protein: CASGKTGWTDTQYF.

This sequence joins TRBV5-8 and TRBJ1-2, with a tentative D call TRBD1 (5 bases). Trimming left V 4 bases short and J 14 bases short, with 24 bases between. The CDR3 covers 14 residues. Germline values: CDR1 SGHTS, CDR2 YDEGEE. The CDR3 is CASSLTRDPVLGTF. CDR3 sequence (DNA): TGTGCCAGCAGCCTCACCCGGGACCCTGTGCTAGGAACCTTC. Filled out from reference TRBV5-8 and TRBJ1-2, the complete variable domain reads EAGVTQSPTHLIKTRGQQATLRCSPISGHTSVYWYQQALGLGLQFLLWYDEGEERNRGNFPPRFSGRQFPNYSSELNVNALELEDSALYLCASSLTRDPVLGTFGSGTRLTVV.

This clonotype appeared a few times. The chain recombines TRBV6-1 with TRBJ1-5, with 8 bases matching TRBD1. The CDR3 covers 15 residues. The germline V gene has CDR1 MNHNS and CDR2 SASEGT. Losses at the gene ends were 4 bases for V and 2 bases for J; bases not matched to a gene: 4. The DNA of the CDR3 is TGTGCCAGCAGTGGGGTGACAGGGGGCAATCAGCCCCAGCATTTT. Translated: CASSGVTGGNQPQHF.

The chain carries TRBV2 and TRBJ2-7; tentatively, D is TRBD1 (5 bases). Germline V CDR1 and CDR2: SNHLY, FYNNEI. The V end was cut by 9 bases, the J end by 0 bases, with 9 bases between. CDR3 length: 12 amino acids. The CDR3 is CASYRSSYEQYF. In nucleotides, the CDR3 is TGTGCCAGTTACAGGAGCTCCTACGAGCAGTACTTC.

V usage is TRBV6-1 and J usage is TRBJ2-3; D unclear. V shed 6 bases and J shed 4 bases, with 8 bases lying between them. The germline V gene encodes CDR1 MNHNS and CDR2 SASEGT. The CDR3 spans 12 residues. DNA of the CDR3: TGTGCCAGCAGATCAAGCGCAGATACGCAGTATTTT. The encoded protein is CASRSSADTQYF.

The rearrangement joins TRBV20-1 to TRBJ1-2, with 7 bases matching TRBD1. The germline gives CDR1 DFQATT, CDR2 SNEGSKA (reference sequence). The CDR3 runs to 13 residues. The junction had 3 bases not matched to a gene; V was cut back by 1 base and J by 4 bases. Here the CDR3 reads CSARVEGAYGYTF. Here the CDR3 DNA reads TGCAGTGCTAGAGTGGAGGGGGCCTATGGCTACACCTTC.

The gene calls are TRBV11-2 and TRBJ2-1, with unresolved D. V was clipped by 1 base and J by 5 bases, with 6 bases between them. CDR3 length equals 13 residues. Germline V gene lookup returns CDR1 SGHAT and CDR2 FQNNGV. CDR3 region: CASSLGRHNEQFF. The CDR3 DNA sequence: TGTGCCAGCAGCTTAGGCAGACACAATGAGCAGTTCTTC.

This sequence joins TRBV11-2 and TRBJ1-1, with TRBD1 matching over 7 bases. CDR1 and CDR2 from the germline V gene are SGHAT and FQNNGV. V gave up 5 bases and J gave up 9 bases; unmatched junction bases: 18. The CDR3 is 16 residues long. The CDR3 here is CASSPQTGVWYVKAFF. DNA of the CDR3: TGTGCCAGCAGCCCCCAAACAGGGGTTTGGTATGTGAAAGCTTTCTTT.

This clonotype is labeled as hyperexpanded. The chain couples TRBV20-1 to TRBJ2-3, with a possible D match to TRBD2 (5 bases). CDR1 DFQATT and CDR2 SNEGSKA come from the germline V gene (reference sequence). The CDR3 length is 13 residues. Trimming cost V 5 bases and J 0 bases, with 9 bases left between them. CDR3 region: CSAAGLSTDTQYF. The CDR3, as DNA: TGCAGTGCTGCCGGACTGAGCACAGATACGCAGTATTTT.

The chain combines TRBV7-3 with TRBJ2-2; D is perhaps TRBD1 or TRBD2 (5 bases each). The CDR3 has 16 amino acids. V shed 4 bases and J shed 0 bases, with 12 bases lying between them. Per the germline V gene, CDR1 is SGHTA and CDR2 is FQGTGA. For the CDR3, the DNA is TGTGCCAGCAGCTCCCCGATGGGGGCGAACACCGGGGAGCTGTTTTTT. Its protein is CASSSPMGANTGELFF.